These 22 T cell receptor beta chains came from one sample sequenced in a study of blood T cell repertoires in COVID-19. TCRdb keeps only in-frame clones here, not all; method: immunoSEQ multiplex PCR. The sample shows approximately 240,000 clones, roughly 87% of them seen only once. The sequencing input was PBMCs or T cells enriched from blood (not recorded which). The receptors derive from a woman in her twenties or thirties with acute COVID-19.

This chain uses TRBV27 with TRBJ2-1; 7 bases match TRBD2. The CDR3 spans 17 residues. In germline, CDR1 is MNHEY, CDR2 SMNVEV (reference sequence). Germline trimming cut 5 bases from V and 6 bases from J; bases unmatched to any gene: 16. The CDR3 region is CASSPTLIGGTGNEQFF. The CDR3 DNA sequence: TGTGCCAGCAGTCCGACCTTAATCGGGGGGACCGGCAATGAGCAGTTCTTC.

This rearrangement joins TRBV7-3 to TRBJ2-3, with 16 positions matching TRBD2. V gave up 5 bases and J gave up 6 bases; unmatched junction bases: 2. The germline V gene encodes CDR1 SGHTA and CDR2 FQGTGA. The length of the CDR3 is 15 residues. CDR3 bases: TGTGCCAGCAGCCCGGGACTAGCGGGAGGGGATACGCAGTATTTT. The encoded protein is CASSPGLAGGDTQYF.

This chain links TRBV27 with TRBJ1-4; weak D call: TRBD1 (5 bases). The CDR3 covers 15 residues. From germline, CDR1 is MNHEY and CDR2 SMNVEV (reference sequence). Trimming stripped 6 bases from V and 4 bases from J, with 15 bases between. CDR3 in DNA: TGTGCCAGCAGCCAAATCAGGGACTTTAATGAAAAACTGTTTTTT. This gives the protein CASSQIRDFNEKLFF.

The V gene is TRBV7-2, the J gene TRBJ1-1; D possibly corresponds to TRBD1 (6 bases). Trimming removed 5 bases at V and 2 bases at J, with 15 bases between. The CDR3 spans 15 residues. Germline V gene sequence: CDR1 SGHTA, CDR2 FQGNSA. CDR3 nucleotides: TGTGCCAGCAGCACCTCCCGGGACATAAACACTGAAGCTTTCTTT. Translating it yields CASSTSRDINTEAFF.

This clone appeared a single time. V gene TRBV27 combines with J gene TRBJ2-7; 12 nucleotides agree with TRBD2. The CDR3 covers 17 residues. V was clipped by 8 bases and J by 5 bases; unmatched bases: 16. Germline V gene data show CDR1 as MNHEY and CDR2 as SMNVEV (reference sequence). CDR3 nucleotides: TGTGCCAGCGGATCCCCGGGGGGGCTAGCGGGAGGGCACGAGCAGTACTTC. Its protein product is CASGSPGGLAGGHEQYF.

This clone was counted at least ten times. The rearrangement uses TRBV3-1 (or the pseudogene TRBV3-2) and TRBJ2-3, with 9 bases aligning to TRBD1. Germline V gives CDR1 LGHDT, CDR2 YNNKEL (reference sequence). The CDR3 has 16 residues. V dropped 3 bases and J dropped 7; count of bases not matched to a gene: 11. CDR3 amino acids: CASSHHGGTGINTQYF. CDR3 DNA sequence: TGTGCCAGCAGCCACCATGGTGGGACAGGGATAAATACGCAGTATTTT.

The genes are TRBV28 and TRBJ2-5; a possible D gene is TRBD2 (7 bases). The CDR3 contains 14 residues. Germline values: CDR1 MDHEN, CDR2 SYDVKM. The ends were cut back, 8 bases at V and 1 base at J, with 14 bases in the middle. The chain's CDR3 is CASRGGGAQETQYF. The CDR3 coding sequence is TGTGCCAGCCGAGGGGGAGGGGCCCAAGAGACCCAGTACTTC. Using reference TRBV28 and TRBJ2-5 for the parts outside the CDR3, the full variable domain is DVKVTQSSRYLVKRTGEKVFLECVQDMDHENMFWYRQDPGLGLRLIYFSYDVKMKEKGDIPEGYSVSREKKERFSLILESASTNQTSMYLCASRGGGAQETQYFGPGTRLLVL.

V usage is TRBV19 and J usage is TRBJ1-1, with D tentatively TRBD1 (5 bases). V dropped 3 bases and J dropped 0 bases, with 8 bases sitting between them. Germline-derived CDR1 and CDR2 are LNHDA and SQIVND (reference sequence). The CDR3 loop spans 14 amino acids. This CDR3 reads CASSIAGLNTEAFF. The CDR3 coding sequence is TGTGCCAGTAGTATCGCAGGGTTGAACACTGAAGCTTTCTTT.

This clone was detected only once. The genes are TRBV6-5 and TRBJ1-5; D is unclear. CDR3 length equals 11 residues. The germline V gene has CDR1 MNHEY and CDR2 SVGAGI. Trimming cost V 8 bases and J 9 bases, with 11 bases left between them. CDR3 in DNA: TGTGCCAGCGCCGAGAATTGGCCCCAGCATTTT. Protein sequence: CASAENWPQHF.

The chain employs TRBV28 and TRBJ1-2; 8 bases align to TRBD1. Per germline, CDR1 MDHEN and CDR2 SYDVKM. The CDR3 consists of 15 residues. The J segment lost 8 bases and the V segment lost 3 bases, leaving 11 bases of the junction unmatched. For the CDR3, the DNA is TGTGCCAGCAGTTTGGGTCCCAGGGGGCGCAAGGGCTACACCTTC. This codes for CASSLGPRGRKGYTF.

The rearrangement uses TRBV9 and TRBJ2-3, with 11 bases lining up with TRBD2. This CDR3 comprises 17 residues. V shed 4 bases and J 8 bases; nucleotides not matched to a gene: 15. CDR1 and CDR2 from the germline V gene are SGDLS and YYNGEE. The CDR3 loop is CASSTRLAGSVEGTQYF. The CDR3 nucleotides are TGTGCCAGCAGCACACGACTAGCGGGGAGTGTCGAGGGTACGCAGTATTTT.

The rearrangement links TRBV6-5 to TRBJ1-5; TRBD1 aligns across 7 bases. In germline, CDR1 is MNHEY, CDR2 SVGAGI. The J segment lost 2 bases and the V segment lost 6 bases, leaving 4 bases of the junction unmatched. The CDR3 is 14 residues long. The CDR3 here is CASRPGQGNQPQHF. As DNA, the CDR3 is TGTGCCAGCAGACCAGGACAGGGCAATCAGCCCCAGCATTTT.

The sample holds one count of this clone. The rearrangement links TRBV27 to TRBJ2-3, with D possibly being TRBD2 (5 bases). The length of the CDR3 is 13 residues. Trimming shortened V by 8 bases and J by 4 bases, and 13 bases separated the two germline ends. Looked up from germline, CDR1 is MNHEY and CDR2 is SMNVEV (reference sequence). The CDR3 region has the DNA TGTGCCAGCCGGACGGTGGAGGCAGATACGCAGTATTTT. This gives the protein CASRTVEADTQYF.

The gene calls are TRBV4-3 and TRBJ2-1; 7 bases agree with TRBD2. The CDR3 runs to 19 residues. The germline V gene encodes CDR1 LGHNA and CDR2 YSLEER. V lost 4 bases and J lost 7; bases outside the gene matches: 22. The chain's CDR3 is CASSPSIVASGRGLNEQFF. The CDR3 bases are TGCGCCAGCAGCCCCTCGATCGTGGCTAGCGGCCGAGGCCTTAATGAGCAGTTCTTC.

The rearrangement links TRBV19 to TRBJ1-5; D unclear. Per the germline V gene, CDR1 is LNHDA and CDR2 is SQIVND (reference sequence). CDR3 length: 12 residues. V shed 8 bases and J shed 0 bases, with 5 bases lying between them. CDR3 nucleotide sequence: TGTGCCAGTCGGGTTAGCAATCAGCCCCAGCATTTT. It codes for CASRVSNQPQHF.

As for this clone: Germline is not matched at one junction end, which may reflect a read error. The chain carries TRBV27 and TRBJ1-5; possible D gene TRBD1, 5 bases. From germline, CDR1 is MNHEY and CDR2 SMNVEV (reference sequence). The CDR3 contains 13 residues. This CDR3 is CASSFKGNPPQHF. CDR3 in DNA: TGTGCCAGCAGTTTTAAGGGGAATCCGCCCCAGCATTTT.

This clone has just a few counts. CDR3 region: CASSHLLAGIGTGELFF. CDR3 nucleotides: TGCGCCAGCAGCCATCTACTAGCGGGTATCGGAACCGGGGAGCTGTTTTTT. V is TRBV4-1 and J is TRBJ2-2; 9 bases are a match to TRBD2. Germline assignment: CDR1 MGHRA and CDR2 YSYEKL. This CDR3 is 17 amino acids long. The J segment lost 5 bases and the V segment lost 3 bases, leaving 10 bases of the junction unmatched.

The V gene is TRBV2, the J gene TRBJ1-6, with TRBD1 matching over 12 bases. Trimming removed 10 bases from V and 0 bases from J; junction bases left unmatched: 7. The CDR3 covers 17 residues. Germline assignment: CDR1 SNHLY and CDR2 FYNNEI. This CDR3 reads CATKLGQGASYNSPLHF. In DNA, the CDR3 is TGTGCCACTAAGCTGGGACAGGGGGCCTCCTATAATTCACCCCTCCACTTT. The whole variable domain, remainder taken from reference TRBV2 and TRBJ1-6, is EPEVTQTPSHQVTQMGQEVILRCVPISNHLYFYWYRQILGQKVEFLVSFYNNEISEKSEIFDDQFSVERPDGSNFTLKIRSTKLEDSAMYFCATKLGQGASYNSPLHFGNGTRLTVT.

This clone appeared a single time. This sequence joins TRBV5-1 and TRBJ2-3, with 8 bases matching TRBD2. CDR1 is SGHRS, CDR2 YFSETQ, per germline. This CDR3 is built from 18 residues. The V segment lost 0 bases and the J segment 2 bases; nucleotides outside the gene matches: 11. CDR3 region: CASSLGFRAGGLTDTQYF. The CDR3 DNA reads as TGCGCCAGCAGCTTGGGTTTCCGTGCGGGAGGACTCACAGATACGCAGTATTTT. Based on the CDR3 plus reference TRBV5-1 and TRBJ2-3, the full variable domain is KAGVTQTPRYLIKTRGQQVTLSCSPISGHRSVSWYQQTPGQGLQFLFEYFSETQRNKGNFPGRFSGRQFSNSRSEMNVSTLELGDSALYLCASSLGFRAGGLTDTQYFGPGTRLTVL.

The chain joins TRBV9 to TRBJ1-1, with 8 bases identical to TRBD1. Germline CDR1 and CDR2: SGDLS and YYNGEE. This CDR3 has 14 residues. With V trimmed by 3 bases and J by 5 bases, 6 bases remained unmatched. In DNA, the CDR3 is TGTGCCAGCAGCGAGCAGGGGGCCGGGACTGAAGCTTTCTTT. Its protein product is CASSEQGAGTEAFF.

The J gene is TRBJ1-6, the V gene TRBV7-3, with D perhaps matching TRBD1 (6 bases). The length of the CDR3 is 16 residues. Trimming removed 3 bases from V and 2 bases from J, with 11 bases in between. Germline CDR1 reads SGHTA; CDR2 reads FQGTGA. The CDR3 protein is CASSLGGPTYNSPLHF. The CDR3 nucleotides are TGTGCCAGCAGCTTGGGGGGGCCAACCTATAATTCACCCCTCCACTTT.

The chain recombines TRBV4-2 with TRBJ1-3, with D maybe TRBD1 (5 bases). Germline CDR1 reads LGHNA; CDR2 reads YNFKEQ. CDR3 size: 15 residues. V lost 5 bases, J lost 2 bases, and 13 bases lay in between. The CDR3 DNA reads as TGTGCCAGCAGCTTGGATGACAGTCCTGGAAACACCATATATTTT. Amino acids: CASSLDDSPGNTIYF.